The clone carrying this T cell receptor (beta chain) was seen a few times. Amplification of TCR beta CDR3 regions was performed using RNA transcripts as template. TCR CDR3 regions were first amplified by RT-PCR with HTBI primers. From the multiplex PCR reads, TCRdb called clonotypes with MiXCR, one entry per CDR3 protein. This sample yields 800,000 or so distinct CDR3 sequences, of which more than 30% are seen a single time; roughly 8.3% belongs to the top ten. Germline CDR1 reads LNHNV; CDR2 reads YYDKDF (reference sequence). CDR3 length: 14 amino acids. V was clipped by 6 bases and J by 5 bases; unmatched bases: 7. The data were taken from a study of T cells in Graves' hyperthyroidism and ophthalmopathy. Fresh peripheral blood, approximately 10 ml, yielded the PBMCs.

This TCR derives from a man aged 18-30 years with Graves' hyperthyroidism. The chain is built from TRBV15 and TRBJ1-5; 7 bases map to TRBD1. The sequencing sample was made of blood. The CDR3 region is CATRLGQAYQPQHF. The CDR3 bases are TGTGCCACCAGACTCGGACAGGCTTATCAGCCCCAGCATTTT.